The clone carrying this TCR beta chain was counted at least ten times. Its antigen is unidentified. Using its own MiXCR run on the RT-PCR reads, TCRdb lists one record per CDR3 protein. Among hundreds of thousands of distinct CDR3 sequences listed, under 20% were seen once. These data originate in a study of response to subunit inactivated influenza vaccine. Study-wide points: Authors proposed each seasonal influenza vaccination draws in few new T cells.

Trimming pared 4 bases from V and 1 base from J, leaving 11 bases between. This CDR3 comprises 14 residues. Germline V gives CDR1 SGHKS, CDR2 YYEKEE (reference sequence). This rearrangement joins TRBV5-5 to TRBJ1-1; unclear D gene. This clonotype was sampled from a man aged 45-60 years who received an inactivated influenza vaccine. The specimen was PBMCs from blood, collected around 5 days after vaccination. In nucleotides, the CDR3 is TGTGCCAGCAGCCCCACGTGGGCGAACACTGAAGCTTTCTTT. Encoded protein: CASSPTWANTEAFF.